The next 21 T cell receptor beta chains were all read from a single sample in a study of blood T cell repertoires in COVID-19. Sequencing was performed with immunoSEQ multiplex PCR; in TCRdb, only in-frame clones are kept and a portion is missing. The sample includes approximately 210,000 clones, around 82% of them seen just once. Sequencing input: peripheral blood. The receptors come from a woman in her thirties or forties with active or convalescent COVID-19.

The sample holds many counts of this clone. The chain has TRBV3-1 (or the pseudogene TRBV3-2) and TRBJ2-2; 9 bases map to TRBD2. The CDR3 covers 17 residues. The V segment lost 2 bases and the J segment 1 base; nucleotides outside the gene matches: 5. Germline CDR1 is LGHDT and CDR2 is YNNKEL (reference sequence). The CDR3 sequence: CASSQPGRGGNTGELFF. CDR3 sequence (DNA): TGTGCCAGCAGCCAACCCGGGCGGGGGGGGAACACCGGGGAGCTGTTTTTT.

The V call is TRBV9, the J call TRBJ2-7, with D hard to call. CDR1 and CDR2 from the germline V gene are SGDLS and YYNGEE. Trimming stripped 2 bases from V and 3 bases from J, with 9 bases between. This CDR3 is built from 13 residues. The CDR3 sequence: CASSVNSGYEQYF. For the CDR3, the DNA is TGTGCCAGCAGCGTGAATTCAGGCTACGAGCAGTACTTC.

The CDR3: CASSRSNQPQHF. In DNA, the CDR3 is TGTGCCAGCAGTCGTAGCAATCAGCCCCAGCATTTT. This rearrangement joins TRBV28 to TRBJ1-5; D ambiguous. CDR1 and CDR2 from the germline V gene are MDHEN and SYDVKM. The CDR3 runs to 12 residues. V dropped 5 bases and J dropped 0 bases, with 2 bases sitting between them.

V gene TRBV30 combines with J gene TRBJ1-1, with a tentative D call TRBD1 (5 bases). Germline loops: CDR1 GTSNPN, CDR2 SVGIG (reference sequence). V was clipped by 3 bases and J by 6 bases, with 8 bases between them. CDR3 length: 11 amino acids. The CDR3 coding sequence is TGTGCCTGGAGGGAGGGACCTGAAGCTTTCTTT. It yields the protein CAWREGPEAFF.

V is TRBV7-6 and J is TRBJ2-2; D gene ambiguous. With 8 bases removed from V and 8 bases from J, the gap between germline ends came to 12 bases. Per germline, CDR1 SGHVS and CDR2 FNYEAQ. The CDR3 is 12 residues long. In DNA, the CDR3 is TGTGCCAGCGGGTCCCCAGGAGGGGAGCTGTTTTTT. It translates to CASGSPGGELFF.

This clone was detected only a few times. The rearrangement joins TRBV15 to TRBJ1-5; no clear D gene. Deletions cut 3 bases from V and 4 bases from J, with 13 bases between. Per germline, CDR1 LNHNV and CDR2 YYDKDF (reference sequence). The CDR3 contains 15 residues. This CDR3 reads CATSRARVENQPQHF. CDR3 sequence (DNA): TGTGCCACCAGCAGGGCCCGGGTCGAAAATCAGCCCCAGCATTTT.

The rearrangement links TRBV10-1 to TRBJ2-4; D might be TRBD2 (5 bases). This CDR3 comprises 15 residues. V shed 5 bases and J shed 0 bases, with 11 bases lying between them. Germline V gene lookup returns CDR1 WNHNN and CDR2 SYGVQD (reference sequence). The CDR3 DNA reads TGCGCCAGCAGTTCGACTACCTTAGCCAAAAACATTCAGTACTTC. Amino acid sequence: CASSSTTLAKNIQYF.

The CDR3 DNA reads as TGTGCCAGCAGCACGGGACTAGCGGGAGGTTTGGATGAGCAGTTCTTC. Its translation: CASSTGLAGGLDEQFF. The chain uses TRBV13 and TRBJ2-1, with 15 bases that match TRBD2. The length of the CDR3 is 16 residues. CDR1 PRHDT and CDR2 FYEKMQ come from the germline V gene (reference sequence). V gave up 5 bases and J gave up 8 bases; unmatched junction bases: 7.

The J gene is TRBJ1-5, the V gene TRBV7-9; 7 positions match TRBD1. With V trimmed by 5 bases and J by 5 bases, 6 bases remained unmatched. Germline loops: CDR1 SEHNR, CDR2 FQNEAQ (reference sequence). The CDR3 is made up of 14 amino acids. CDR3 residues: CASSPRDSDQPQHF. The CDR3 nucleotides are TGTGCCAGCAGCCCACGGGACAGCGATCAGCCCCAGCATTTT.

This clone was recorded only once. The V call is TRBV18, the J call TRBJ1-2, with a possible D match to TRBD1 (5 bases). CDR3 length: 13 amino acids. Trimming removed 3 bases at V and 6 bases at J, with 11 bases between. Germline V gene data show CDR1 as KGHSH and CDR2 as LQKENI. CDR3 coding DNA: TGTGCCAGCTCACCGGTAACAGGAGATGGCTACACCTTC. This codes for CASSPVTGDGYTF. Together with reference TRBV18 and TRBJ1-2, the CDR3 gives the full variable domain: NAGVMQNPRHLVRRRGQEARLRCSPMKGHSHVYWYRQLPEEGLKFMVYLQKENIIDESGMPKERFSAEFPKEGPSILRIQQVVRGDSAAYFCASSPVTGDGYTFGSGTRLTVV.

The chain uses TRBV2 and TRBJ2-3; D remains ambiguous. Germline loops: CDR1 SNHLY, CDR2 FYNNEI. V lost 7 bases and J 3 bases, leaving 11 bases between the germline ends. CDR3 length: 13 residues. The CDR3 DNA sequence: TGTGCCAGCACGGCTAGTCGGACAGATACGCAGTATTTT. Amino acid sequence: CASTASRTDTQYF.

The V and J genes are TRBV2 and TRBJ2-1; 16 positions agree with TRBD2. CDR3 length equals 17 residues. The germline V gene has CDR1 SNHLY and CDR2 FYNNEI. The V segment lost 6 bases and the J segment 6 bases; nucleotides outside the gene matches: 8. The CDR3 spells CASRGLAGGPGGNEQFF. The CDR3 nucleotides are TGTGCCAGCAGGGGACTAGCGGGAGGGCCGGGTGGCAATGAGCAGTTCTTC.

The CDR3 loop is CASSLQQGTGNTIYF. The CDR3 DNA sequence: TGTGCCAGCAGTCTACAACAGGGAACTGGAAACACCATATATTTT. The chain joins TRBV28 to TRBJ1-3, with a tentative D call TRBD1 (6 bases). The CDR3 totals 15 residues. V was cut by 5 bases and J by 2 bases, with 13 bases left in between. Per germline, CDR1 MDHEN and CDR2 SYDVKM.

The chain carries TRBV5-6 and TRBJ2-6, with 9 bases aligning to TRBD1. The CDR3 covers 17 residues. The ends lost 4 bases at V and 10 bases at J; junction bases unmatched: 15. The germline CDR1 and CDR2 sequences are SGHDT and YYEEEE. The CDR3 loop reads CASSPSDMGTGTNVLTF. Written as DNA, the CDR3 is TGTGCCAGCAGCCCTAGTGATATGGGGACAGGGACGAACGTCCTGACTTTC.

The chain employs TRBV14 and TRBJ1-3; D not certain. V was shortened by 4 bases and J by 3 bases, with 13 bases between the two germline ends. CDR1 and CDR2 (germline): SGHDN, FVKESK. This CDR3 region has 15 residues. The CDR3 nucleotides read TGTGCCAGCAGCCGGTGGGGAGCAGGTGGAAACACCATATATTTT. Encoded protein: CASSRWGAGGNTIYF.

The table lists this clone with a few counts. Other DNA sequences in the same sample also yield this CDR3. This chain links TRBV5-1 with TRBJ2-1; D is unresolved. The CDR3 covers 11 residues. V lost 1 base and J 7 bases, leaving 3 bases between the germline ends. Germline V gene lookup returns CDR1 SGHRS and CDR2 YFSETQ. The CDR3 is CASSLSNEQFF. The CDR3 DNA reads as TGCGCCAGCAGCTTGTCGAATGAGCAGTTCTTC.

This clone has a single count. The chain combines TRBV13 with TRBJ2-7; 9 bases line up with TRBD2. The germline V gene encodes CDR1 PRHDT and CDR2 FYEKMQ (reference sequence). The CDR3 runs 15 residues. V lost 4 bases to trimming and J lost 4 bases; unmatched junction nucleotides: 8. The CDR3 here is CASSSRSGGGYEQYF. The CDR3 region has the DNA TGTGCCAGCAGCTCACGTAGCGGGGGTGGGTACGAGCAGTACTTC.

The chain has TRBV13 and TRBJ2-1; 9 bases agree with TRBD1. The germline V gene encodes CDR1 PRHDT and CDR2 FYEKMQ (reference sequence). V shed 0 bases and J 3 bases; nucleotides not matched to a gene: 6. The CDR3 contains 17 residues. The CDR3 loop reads CASSLGEWTGVYNEQFF. CDR3 sequence (DNA): TGTGCCAGCAGCTTAGGGGAGTGGACAGGGGTCTACAATGAGCAGTTCTTC.

This chain connects TRBV7-8 to TRBJ2-7; D remains ambiguous. V gave up 5 bases and J gave up 3 bases, with 23 bases separating them. Germline CDR1 is SGHVS and CDR2 is FQNEAQ. The CDR3 sequence is 17 residues long. The CDR3 nucleotides are TGTGCCAGCAGCCTCACTACCCTTGACCTTCCAGTCTACGAGCAGTACTTC. This encodes CASSLTTLDLPVYEQYF.

Details on this clone: Different DNA sequences within this sample yield the same CDR3. The chain combines TRBV5-1 with TRBJ2-3, with a tentative D call TRBD2 (6 bases). In germline, CDR1 is SGHRS, CDR2 YFSETQ. V lost 4 bases to trimming and J lost 5 bases, with 11 bases between them. CDR3 length equals 13 residues. The CDR3 DNA sequence: TGCGCCAGCAGCCCGCGGAGGGGAGATACGCAGTATTTT. Its protein product is CASSPRRGDTQYF.

This clone was detected a few times. V gene TRBV3-1 (or the pseudogene TRBV3-2) combines with J gene TRBJ2-7, with 9 nucleotides matching TRBD1. J lost 8 bases, V lost 4 bases, and 6 bases had no gene match. This CDR3 has 13 residues. Germline CDR1 reads LGHDT; CDR2 reads YNNKEL (reference sequence). The CDR3 nucleotides read TGTGCCAGCAGCCCAGGACAGGGGAGTAAGCAGTACTTC. Protein sequence: CASSPGQGSKQYF.